The 14 T cell receptor beta chains in this list originate from one sample, sequenced in a study of blood T cell repertoires in COVID-19. Sequencing used immunoSEQ multiplex PCR; TCRdb keeps in-frame clones, though not all of them. The sample records some 250,000 clones, 86% being singletons. The sequenced sample consisted of PBMCs or T cells enriched from blood (not recorded which). Receptors were obtained from a man between 18 and 35 years old who had recovered from COVID-19.

The chain recombines TRBV19 with TRBJ1-1, with D unclear. The CDR3 length is 11 residues. Germline-derived CDR1 and CDR2 are LNHDA and SQIVND (reference sequence). V lost 6 bases, J lost 6 bases, and 8 bases lay in between. The CDR3 DNA sequence: TGTGCCAGTAGGTACTACGCTGAAGCTTTCTTT. Its translation is CASRYYAEAFF.

The chain's CDR3 is CASSLGTGGSYEQYF. The DNA of the CDR3 is TGTGCCAGCAGCCTGGGGACAGGGGGATCCTACGAGCAGTACTTC. J is TRBJ2-7 and V is TRBV5-4, with TRBD1 matching 11 bases. The CDR3 runs to 15 residues. V dropped 4 bases and J dropped 1; count of bases not matched to a gene: 4. Germline lookup yields CDR1 SGHNT and CDR2 YYREEE (reference sequence).

The chain combines TRBV27 with TRBJ2-5; 11 positions match TRBD2. V lost 5 bases to trimming and J lost 3 bases; unmatched junction nucleotides: 5. The CDR3 extends over 15 amino acids. From germline, CDR1 is MNHEY and CDR2 SMNVEV (reference sequence). The CDR3 protein is CASSLKGLAEETQYF. CDR3 in DNA: TGTGCCAGCAGTCTAAAGGGACTAGCGGAAGAGACCCAGTACTTC.

The CDR3 sequence: CAWRTMTANTEAFF. The CDR3 nucleotides are TGTGCCTGGAGGACAATGACAGCGAACACTGAAGCTTTCTTT. The rearrangement uses TRBV30 and TRBJ1-1, with a tentative D call TRBD1 (5 bases). V lost 3 bases, J lost 1 base, and 12 bases lay in between. The CDR3 sequence is 14 residues long. Germline V gene data show CDR1 as GTSNPN and CDR2 as SVGIG (reference sequence).

This chain links TRBV4-1 with TRBJ1-6; TRBD1 agrees at 7 bases. The trim removed 1 base at V and 16 bases at J, leaving 16 bases unmatched. Germline-derived CDR1 and CDR2 are MGHRA and YSYEKL. This CDR3 contains 16 residues. In nucleotides, the CDR3 is TGCGCCAGCAGCCAAGGCCTTCCGGGACAGACGACTAAACTCCACTTT. As protein: CASSQGLPGQTTKLHF.

The V call is TRBV5-6, the J call TRBJ1-4; D may be TRBD1 (6 bases). This CDR3 comprises 15 residues. The germline V and J ends were trimmed by 2 bases and 0 bases, with 8 bases remaining between them. Germline CDR1 and CDR2: SGHDT and YYEEEE. The CDR3 is CASSLGTSTNEKLFF. CDR3 bases: TGTGCCAGCAGCTTAGGGACATCAACTAATGAAAAACTGTTTTTT.

This chain connects TRBV3-1 (or the pseudogene TRBV3-2) to TRBJ2-5; the match to TRBD1 covers 8 bases. The CDR3 sequence is 18 residues long. CDR1 LGHDT and CDR2 YNNKEL come from the germline V gene (reference sequence). Trimming took 0 bases from V and 2 from J; bases not matched to a gene: 11. The CDR3 nucleotides are TGTGCCAGCAGCCAAGACAAGTGGGCCTGGACAGGGCAAGAGACCCAGTACTTC. Translation gives CASSQDKWAWTGQETQYF.

The chain recombines TRBV6-5 with TRBJ1-3, with TRBD1 as a possible D gene (6 bases). Germline V gene lookup returns CDR1 MNHEY and CDR2 SVGAGI. The CDR3 has 14 amino acids. Trimming took 0 bases from V and 3 from J, leaving 6 bases between them. The CDR3 DNA follows: TGTGCCAGCAGTTACTCAGGGGGTGGAAACACCATATATTTT. Its translation is CASSYSGGGNTIYF.

This clone was recorded once. The genes are TRBV12-3 or TRBV12-4 and TRBJ2-1; the D gene is possibly TRBD1 (6 bases). The CDR3 sequence is 13 residues long. V lost 2 bases, J lost 9 bases, and 11 bases lay in between. The CDR3 DNA reads TGTGCCAGCAGTTTACGGGGACAAGGTGAGCAGTTCTTC. Protein: CASSLRGQGEQFF.

The chain couples TRBV18 to TRBJ2-1, with TRBD1 identical over 9 bases. The CDR3 loop spans 14 amino acids. From germline, CDR1 is KGHSH and CDR2 LQKENI. The J segment lost 12 bases and the V segment lost 6 bases, leaving 12 bases of the junction unmatched. The CDR3 DNA follows: TGTGCCAGCTCCCAGTCCCGGGACAGGGATGTGCAGTTCTTC. Its translation is CASSQSRDRDVQFF. Based on the CDR3 plus reference TRBV18 and TRBJ2-1, the full variable domain is NAGVMQNPRHLVRRRGQEARLRCSPMKGHSHVYWYRQLPEEGLKFMVYLQKENIIDESGMPKERFSAEFPKEGPSILRIQQVVRGDSAAYFCASSQSRDRDVQFFGPGTRLTVL.

This clone appeared a single time. V usage is TRBV27 and J usage is TRBJ1-1; D possibly corresponds to TRBD1 (5 bases). The CDR3 contains 14 residues. Germline CDR1 reads MNHEY; CDR2 reads SMNVEV (reference sequence). Trimming took 2 bases from V and 2 from J, leaving 9 bases between them. This chain's CDR3 is CASSLLTDNTEAFF. In DNA form, the CDR3 reads TGTGCCAGCAGTTTACTGACAGATAACACTGAAGCTTTCTTT.

The chain uses TRBV19 and TRBJ1-2, with D maybe TRBD1 (6 bases). The V end was cut by 4 bases, the J end by 2 bases, with 11 bases between. The CDR3 totals 14 residues. CDR1 LNHDA and CDR2 SQIVND come from the germline V gene (reference sequence). The CDR3 sequence: CASSREGGNYGYTF. The CDR3 nucleotides are TGTGCCAGTAGTAGGGAGGGGGGGAACTATGGCTACACCTTC. The entire variable domain, with the rest obtained from reference TRBV19 and TRBJ1-2, is as follows: DGGITQSPKYLFRKEGQNVTLSCEQNLNHDAMYWYRQDPGQGLRLIYYSQIVNDFQKGDIAEGYSVSREKKESFPLTVTSAQKNPTAFYLCASSREGGNYGYTFGSGTRLTVV.

The gene calls are TRBV18 and TRBJ2-1; TRBD2 agrees at 9 bases. V shed 1 base, J shed 7 bases, and the junction held 5 bases outside the gene matches. This CDR3 has 15 residues. CDR1 and CDR2 (germline): KGHSH, LQKENI. CDR3 sequence reads: CASSPQGGRANEQFF. Here the CDR3 DNA reads TGTGCCAGCTCACCACAGGGCGGGAGGGCGAATGAGCAGTTCTTC.

The J gene is TRBJ2-7, the V gene TRBV11-3; no reliable D call. The V gene's germline CDR1 is SGHNT and CDR2 YENEEA. V was trimmed by 0 bases and J by 7 bases, leaving 16 bases between them. The CDR3 has 15 amino acids. The CDR3 nucleotides are TGTGCCAGCAGCTTAGATACCGCCGCCCTGAGGGAGCAGTACTTC. Protein sequence: CASSLDTAALREQYF. The variable domain in full, with the rest retrieved from reference TRBV11-3 and TRBJ2-7, is EAGVVQSPRYKIIEKKQPVAFWCNPISGHNTLYWYLQNLGQGPELLIRYENEEAVDDSQLPKDRFSAERLKGVDSTLKIQPAELGDSAVYLCASSLDTAALREQYFGPGTRLTVT.